Below, one TCR beta chain is given with its context. What antigen it recognizes has not been identified. The input lacks base qualities; no much larger clone sits a single base away. These data come from a study of Tregs in tolerant kidney transplant recipients (dated by TCRdb to about 2019). The study in broad terms: Additional Treg samples were obtained from a roughly 3-day mixed lymphocyte reaction with belatacept, with some samples followed by a roughly five-day donor restimulation, before recipient CD4+CD25+CD127- cells were sorted. Antibodies distinguished recipient from donor cells when sorting primary belatacept mixed lymphocyte reaction cultures. The study used TCRbeta sequencing to identify donor-specific regulatory T cells before combined kidney and bone marrow transplantation, then tracked those cells after transplant. In 3 healthy controls, several methods of expanding Tregs specific for an allogeneic donor were compared by TCRbeta repertoire sequencing.

Blood from healthy controls was obtained either from healthy volunteers or as purchased buffy coats. Healthy control blood was separated into PBMCs by Ficoll density gradient and cryopreserved, and patient PBMCs were collected both before and after transplant. The junction shows trimming of 2 bases on V and 7 bases on J, plus 14 bases between the germline ends. The CDR3 measures 13 amino acids from cysteine to phenylalanine. Solely the CDR3 DNA is kept, with 39 bases framed from the first base. CDR1 and CDR2, looked up from the germline V gene, are SQVTM and ANQGSEA. For TCRbeta CDR3 sequencing, genomic DNA was extracted from sorted cells using the QIAGEN DNeasy Blood and Tissue Kit. High-throughput TCRbeta CDR3 sequencing, which included PCR amplification with bias correction and internal controls, was done commercially through immunoSEQ. Per the authors' processing: Unique productive TCRbeta sequences were defined by CDR3 nucleotide sequence where primers matched, and otherwise by CDR3 amino acid sequence together with Vbeta and Jbeta genes. A sequence was defined as donor-reactive if the sequence was expanded at least 5-fold in CFSE-low cells compared with unstimulated cells and had a frequency of at least 0.01% in CFSE-low cells. Jensen-Shannon divergence calculated on the top 100 TCRbeta sequences ranked by frequency was used to measure repertoire divergence. For any sample with multiple sequencing runs, sorting error was corrected in each run separately before the runs were pooled. The clones in this table, taken by TCRdb from immuneACCESS, are in-frame only. Not every clone is retained; where verified, under half of the shortfall comes from an unresolved V gene, and the cause of the rest is unknown. From that table come the V and J calls and clone size; the DNA was used to work out D and trimming. The sample table records 15,000 to 20,000 clones; about three fifths of these occur just once. Of the sample, 3% to 3.5% is held by the ten largest clones.

Results the study describes overall, beyond this receptor: Because the study included only a small number of patients, the results must be confirmed in larger populations and under other immunosuppression protocols. Expanding Tregs with activated donor B cells appeared to identify the most biologically relevant and donor-specific TCRbeta repertoire. Although technical replication error seemed to be minimal, the question of biological reproducibility was not addressed directly.

Rearrangement joined TRBV29-1 to TRBJ2-5, with a tentative D gene TRBD2 over 5 matching bases. The sequence derives from a human donor in good health. Sequenced: Tregs from blood cultured with allogeneic cells. The sequence in DNA is TGCAGCGTTGAATTTGGCTACCGGGGGACCCAGTACTTC. Protein translation: CSVEFGYRGTQYF.